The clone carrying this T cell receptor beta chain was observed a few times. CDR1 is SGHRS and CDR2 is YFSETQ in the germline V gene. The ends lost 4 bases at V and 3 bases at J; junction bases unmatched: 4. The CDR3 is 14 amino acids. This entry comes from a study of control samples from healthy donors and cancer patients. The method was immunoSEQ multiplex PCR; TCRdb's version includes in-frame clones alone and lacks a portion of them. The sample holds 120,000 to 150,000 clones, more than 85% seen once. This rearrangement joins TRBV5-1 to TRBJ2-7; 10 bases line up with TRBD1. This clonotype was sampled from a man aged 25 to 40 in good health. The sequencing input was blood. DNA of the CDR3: TGCGCCAGCAGCCCAGGACAGGGGGGCTACGAGCAGTACTTC. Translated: CASSPGQGGYEQYF.